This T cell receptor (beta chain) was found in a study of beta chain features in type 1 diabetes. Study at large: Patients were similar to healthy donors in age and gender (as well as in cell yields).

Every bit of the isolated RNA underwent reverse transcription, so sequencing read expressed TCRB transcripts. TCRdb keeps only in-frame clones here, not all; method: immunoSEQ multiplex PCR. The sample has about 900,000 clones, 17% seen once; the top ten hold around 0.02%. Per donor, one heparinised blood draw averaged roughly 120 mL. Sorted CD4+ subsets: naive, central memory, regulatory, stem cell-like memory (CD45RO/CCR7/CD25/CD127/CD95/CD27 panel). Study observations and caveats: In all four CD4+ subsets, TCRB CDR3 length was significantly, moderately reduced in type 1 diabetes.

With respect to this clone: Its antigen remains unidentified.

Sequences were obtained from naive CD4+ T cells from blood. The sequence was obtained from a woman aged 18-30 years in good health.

CDR3 protein: CASSPRKETQYF. In DNA form, the CDR3 reads TGTGCCAGCAGCCCTAGGAAAGAGACCCAGTACTTC. The chain uses TRBV7-6 and TRBJ2-5; no clear D gene. V lost 5 bases, J lost 3 bases, and 7 bases lay in between. This CDR3 contains 12 residues. In germline, CDR1 is SGHVS, CDR2 FNYEAQ.